The subject of this entry is one T cell receptor beta chain. For a library built for alpha chains, this beta chain is a stray read; little rests on its size. Every cDNA TCR molecule received its own unique molecular identifier. From the 5' RACE reads, TCRdb called clonotypes with MiXCR, one entry per CDR3 protein. The table lists some 700 distinct CDR3 sequences, 20% to 25% of them singletons. This record comes from a study of spatial heterogeneity in lung cancer. The CDR3 is 15 residues long. V trimming: 0 bases; J trimming: 4 bases; junction bases outside the gene matches: 7. Germline lookup yields CDR1 SGHRS and CDR2 YFSETQ. Time point of the sample: sample taken at primary tumor resection. Unsorted samples of tumor, nontumor lung or frozen PBMC had their whole RNA sequenced.

Sample: normal lung tissue next to the tumor, taken at surgery. This TCR was recovered from a male donor with early-stage non-small cell lung cancer. V usage is TRBV5-1 and J usage is TRBJ2-7; TRBD1 agrees at 7 bases. This CDR3 reads CASSLEVGGWYEQYF. CDR3 coding DNA: TGCGCCAGCAGCTTGGAGGTAGGGGGCTGGTACGAGCAGTACTTC.